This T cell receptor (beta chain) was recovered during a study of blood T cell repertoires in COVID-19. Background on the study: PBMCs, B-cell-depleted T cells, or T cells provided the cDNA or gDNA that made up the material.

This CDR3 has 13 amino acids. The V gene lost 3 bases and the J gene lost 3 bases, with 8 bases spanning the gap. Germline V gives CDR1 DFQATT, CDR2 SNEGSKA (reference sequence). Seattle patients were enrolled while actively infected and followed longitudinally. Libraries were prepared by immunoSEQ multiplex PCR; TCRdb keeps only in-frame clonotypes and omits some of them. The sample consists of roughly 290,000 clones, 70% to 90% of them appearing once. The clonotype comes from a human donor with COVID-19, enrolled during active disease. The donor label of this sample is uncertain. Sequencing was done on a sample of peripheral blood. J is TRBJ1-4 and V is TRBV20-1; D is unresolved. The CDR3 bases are TGCAGTGCTAGTAGGAGGTCTAATGAAAAACTGTTTTTT. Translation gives CSASRRSNEKLFF.